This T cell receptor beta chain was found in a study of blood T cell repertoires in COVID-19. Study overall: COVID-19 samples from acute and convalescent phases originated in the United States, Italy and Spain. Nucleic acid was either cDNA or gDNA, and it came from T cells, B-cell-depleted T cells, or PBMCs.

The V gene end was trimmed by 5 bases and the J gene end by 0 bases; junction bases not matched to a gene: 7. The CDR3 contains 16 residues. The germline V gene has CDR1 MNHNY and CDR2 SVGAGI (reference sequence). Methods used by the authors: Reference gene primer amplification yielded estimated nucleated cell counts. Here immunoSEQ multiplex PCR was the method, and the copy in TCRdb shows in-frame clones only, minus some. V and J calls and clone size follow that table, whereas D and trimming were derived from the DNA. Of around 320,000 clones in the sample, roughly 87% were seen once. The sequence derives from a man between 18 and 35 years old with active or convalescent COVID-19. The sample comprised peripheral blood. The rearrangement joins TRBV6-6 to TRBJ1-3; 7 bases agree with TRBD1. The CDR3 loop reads CASSRLTGTSGNTIYF. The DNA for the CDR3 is TGTGCCAGCAGTCGATTGACAGGGACCTCTGGAAACACCATATATTTT.